This T cell receptor beta chain was found in a study of human T cells and chemical hapten exposure. General study points: Healthy people's immune response may differ from that of the donors, who had alopecia.

Treatment in this sample: therapeutic diphenylcyclopropenone sensitization with weekly scalp DPC. About this clonotype: Its specificity is unknown.

Germline CDR1 reads SGHAT; CDR2 reads FQNNGV. V was trimmed by 5 bases and J by 8 bases, leaving 10 bases between them. The CDR3 is made up of 12 amino acids. The library attached unique molecular identifiers to individual cDNA molecules. TCRdb re-derived calls from the reads in MiXCR, one entry per CDR3 protein. The sample has approximately 2,700 distinct CDR3 sequences, approximately 45% seen once; the top ten hold roughly 11%. This TCR was recovered from an adult with alopecia areata. Some clones in this sample may be carry-over from other donors' samples. This table probably holds off-target reads from a library built for another chain. This chain connects TRBV11-2 to TRBJ2-1; D is possibly TRBD2 (6 bases). This specimen consisted of whole blood, obtained before DPC sensitization or 2, 6, or about 24 weeks after (not recorded which). CDR3 coding DNA: TGTGCCAGCAGCCAGACTAGATATGAGCAGTTCTTC. Translating gives CASSQTRYEQFF.